This T cell receptor beta chain was retrieved from a study of cytomegalovirus exposure and HLA in healthy donors (dated by TCRdb to 2015 to 2018). Notes on the research overall: An earlier analysis of around 600 of the donors reported approximately 300 Gb of sequence data and more than 90 million unique TCR beta sequences from 190 million or so T cells. Approximately 300 gigabases of sequencing data and around 85 million unique TCR sequences made up an early release that covered fewer than 650 HLA-typed donors. Of the roughly 390 genotyped donors, less than 90% were placed in the genetic ancestry cluster associated with self-reported Caucasian donors. The aim of the study was to test whether cataloging public T cell receptors could identify signatures of past pathogen exposure. The study used immunosequencing to profile the T cell repertoires of 666 subjects and linked those repertoires to cytomegalovirus serostatus. Along with the roughly 670-subject first cohort, a separate validation cohort of 120 different subjects was used. High-throughput TCR immunosequencing, statistical association of individual TCRs with disease status, and machine learning were combined to predict cytomegalovirus infection status. A later analysis re-examined previously published TCR beta repertoires from just over 650 donors and added high-resolution HLA genotyping to investigate patterns of TCR occurrence. Rather than drawing on any new phenotypic data, the later analysis identified candidate immune exposures from TCR beta sequences and the way those sequences occurred across donors. To decide whether each TCR beta V gene segment behaved as functional or pseudogenic, an earlier analysis of some 600 of the donors relied on high-throughput TCR beta sequencing. Donor age, sex, ethnicity and CMV serostatus were compiled alongside the repertoire data. Genome-wide SNP genotypes for about 55% of the roughly 670 donors were used in a later genetic analysis, which treated that subset as a discovery cohort. All discovery cohort repertoires had been generated on a single sequencing platform. Both class I and class II loci were covered by HLA typing, at four-digit resolution. The number of typed donors differed by locus: 629-630 for A, B, C, DRB1 and DQB1; 522 for DQA1; around 610 for DPA1; and about 450 for DPB1. Four or five DR-DQ haplotypes were handled as single units for association and clustering because linkage in the cohort was strong. On average, around 240,000 unique TCR beta nucleotide sequences were sequenced per donor among about 400 genotyped donors of the cohort, with roughly 18% of those sequences being non-productive.

The library came from the immunoSEQ multiplex PCR assay. The multiplex PCR relied on a mix of 60 forward primers for TCR Vbeta segments and 13 reverse primers for TCR Jbeta segments. The CDR3 region of rearranged TCR beta genes was amplified from genomic DNA with a multiplex PCR assay. The amplified TCR beta libraries were sequenced on the Illumina HiSeq System as 87-base-pair reads. On the authors' methods: Across the roughly 700 repertoires, a later analysis counted some 81 million unique TCR beta chains, 9 million to 14 million of which were shared by at least two donors. To remove PCR and sequencing errors, raw reads were error-corrected and collapsed into unique sequences using a nearest-neighbor algorithm that merged closely related sequences. To assign V, D and J gene segments, CDR3 sequences were aligned to IMGT reference sequences. For a sequence to be retained, a match of at least six nucleotides was required to both a V gene segment and a J gene segment. Rearrangements were classified as productive when the CDR3 lacked stop codons and remained in frame with V and J, and all other rearrangements were classified as non-productive. CDR3 was defined by IMGT convention, running from the second conserved V-encoded cysteine to the conserved J-encoded phenylalanine. The earlier analysis of fewer than 700 of the donors excluded sequences that lacked an unambiguous match to a single V gene segment. An earlier analysis of 550 to 650 of the donors classified V segments as functional when productive rearrangements were above 56.7% and as segregating when the standard deviation between donors was above 5%. A statistical classification framework was developed to diagnose cytomegalovirus status using the catalog of TCR beta chain sequences. V and J gene assignment, in a later analysis, came from comparing TCR nucleotide sequences with IMGT/GENE-DB human TR gene sequences. Using the TCRdist pipeline, a later analysis assigned CDR3 sequences along with most-parsimonious VDJ recombination scenarios. A later analysis defined each TCR beta chain by its CDR3 amino acid sequence plus V-gene family, and excluded reads lacking a unique V-gene family. In a later analysis, fewer than 650 highly shared, low-generation-probability nucleotide sequences were removed to address suspected cross-contamination and a sequencing artifact. In a later analysis, a clonal expansion index was calculated for each public chain from normalized within-repertoire ranks of inferred template counts. A later analysis computed generation probabilities with a VDJ recombination model fitted to out-of-frame rearrangements, and checked the results against IGoR. Hypergeometric tests were used in a later analysis to score TCR-TCR, TCR-HLA and TCR-CMV co-occurrence, with a repertoire-size bias correction applied to the TCR pairs. In a later analysis, false discovery rates were estimated by permuting HLA or CMV assignments 20 times. A later analysis grouped co-occurring TCRs with DBSCAN, adding TCRdist sequence similarity when clustering within HLA-allele-positive subsets. Repertoires with fewer than 30,000 or more than 120,000 public chains, plus five repertoires with anomalous nucleotide sharing, were excluded from co-occurrence clustering. TCRdb retrieved this table from immuneACCESS and kept in-frame rearrangements only. Not all clones are present; in checked studies, unresolved V genes account for under half, and no reason is known for the remainder. Clone size and V and J calls were adopted from that table, with D and trimming inferred from the DNA. The sample data list about 160,000 clones, and over 70% of these were observed just once. The top ten constitute roughly 7% of the sample.

In regard to this clone: It has no known antigen specificity. It has no much larger one-base neighbor in the sample; base qualities were not kept.

The CDR3 starts with the cysteine, ends with the phenylalanine, and has 16 residues. Solely the CDR3 DNA is kept, with 48 bases framed from the first base. Trimming takes 1 base off V and 2 bases off J; junction bases not matched to a gene: 6. In the germline V gene, CDR1 corresponds to SGHTA and CDR2 to FQGNSA. The investigation overall reported the following: A later genetic analysis associated a missense DCLRE1C variant with V-gene and J-gene trimming of TCR beta chains, and an independent cohort replicated the association. In a later analysis, TCR association rates were found to vary across HLA loci, with the most associated TCRs seen for DRB1 alleles and the fewest for HLA-C alleles. The presence/absence analyses assumed that sequencing depth was roughly uniform across donors, and that assumption may not be true. In this cohort, only TCR beta chains were sequenced, and detectable features were limited by the absence of alpha or paired-chain data. HLA typing was unavailable for some donors at each locus, so association tests used only the typed subset. Compared with equally common non-associated chains, HLA-associated TCR beta chains in a later analysis were more clonally expanded and had lower generation probabilities. Because the 87-base-pair reads could not distinguish some IMGT-functional V segments, including TRBV6-2 and TRBV6-3, those segments were excluded. Because counts were too low, more than 15 rarely observed V segments, including chromosome 9 orphons, were excluded from the earlier analysis of some 590 of the donors. In both the original and validation cohorts, the classifier was reported to diagnose cytomegalovirus status with high specificity and sensitivity. Linkage disequilibrium might explain the correlated functional status among segregating V segments, but an unknown experimental factor could not be ruled out. A further reported finding was that TCR beta sequences accurately predicted the HLA-A and HLA-B alleles for most subjects in the first cohort. A later genetic analysis reported fewer N-insertions in productive TCRs among donors in an Asian-associated ancestry cluster than the roughly 620-donor mean. According to a later analysis, parvovirus B19, influenza, CMV and Epstein-Barr virus appeared linked to several top co-occurrence clusters. Across donors, most TCR sequences were observed very rarely, whereas some public TCRs were present in many individuals. When HLA alleles, especially DR and DQ, strongly co-occurred, attributing TCR associations to individual alleles was difficult. In a later analysis, most CMV-associated TCR beta chains were found to appear HLA-restricted, with HLA associations seemingly driven largely by CMV exposure. Immune exposure information for the cohort was limited to CMV serostatus. A later analysis associated 15,000 to 20,000 TCR beta sequences with specific HLA alleles at a false discovery rate of 0.05. The study gave a list of under 200 TCR beta chains associated with cytomegalovirus. The authors suggested that the approach could potentially be extended to other disease states and immunological phenotypes. A few of the identified cytomegalovirus-associated TCR beta chains were confirmed in vitro to be specific for cytomegalovirus antigens. A group of highly shared sequence variants was considered likely to be a technical artifact of the sequencing pipeline. In an earlier analysis of around 500 of the donors, most TCR beta V segments appeared in productive rearrangements about 90% or about 30% of the time, broadly matching IMGT annotations.

In total, 630 or so healthy bone marrow donors made up the cohort. At the time of sampling, every cohort member was nominally healthy, though immune exposures that went unrecorded were likely present. The donor tested CMV seropositive, placing the donor among the roughly 270 seropositive members of the cohort. Each donor provided a peripheral blood sample, and peripheral blood mononuclear cells were used for TCR beta sequencing. The Qiagen DNeasy Blood Extraction Kit was used to extract genomic DNA from the blood cell samples. The origin of this receptor is a woman between 40 and 55 years old in good health and CMV-seropositive. Sequenced material: PBMCs. The receptor chain draws on TRBV7-2 and TRBJ2-5; TRBD2 matches 8 bases in the middle. Here the CDR3 is given as CASSLGRGGIQETQYF. Here is the DNA: TGTGCCAGCAGCTTAGGCCGGGGGGGTATACAAGAGACCCAGTACTTC.